The source of this T cell receptor beta chain is a study of beta chain features in type 1 diabetes. Overall study findings and caveats: Among patients with Type 1 diabetes, TCRB CDR3s were moderately but significantly shorter in every one of the four CD4+ subsets.

This clone was seen more than once but under ten times. Its specificity is unknown. Since all of the isolated RNA was reverse transcribed, expressed TCRB transcripts were what got sequenced. Profiled with immunoSEQ multiplex PCR; TCRdb holds only in-frame clones, not every one. The sample lists hundreds of thousands of clones; around 15% were seen once. Markers CD45RO/CCR7/CD25/CD127/CD95/CD27 served to sort CD4+ naive, central memory, regulatory and stem cell-like memory cells. Post-sort purity exceeded 95% for all sorted populations. The specimen sequenced was naive CD4+ T cells from blood. This clonotype was obtained from a man aged 18 to 29 with type 1 diabetes.

The CDR3 DNA sequence: TGTGCCAGCAGCGTTACTAGCGGGGGGTACCATGAGCAGTTCTTC. As protein: CASSVTSGGYHEQFF. This chain connects TRBV7-9 to TRBJ2-1, with TRBD2 matching 12 bases. This CDR3 is built from 15 residues. Trimming removed 5 bases from V and 8 bases from J; junction bases left unmatched: 7. The germline CDR1 and CDR2 sequences are SEHNR and FQNEAQ (reference sequence).